Reported below is one T cell receptor beta chain. This sample was included in a study of T cells in Graves' hyperthyroidism and ophthalmopathy. Background on the study: Blood from the periphery was taken at initial diagnosis, before any treatment.

Between the trimmed V and J ends, which lost 2 bases and 7 bases, there was a span of 9 bases. CDR3 size: 14 residues. TCR beta CDR3 sequences were amplified from RNA transcripts. RT-PCR in the first round (using the HTBI primer set) targeted the TCR CDR3. TCRdb re-called the multiplex PCR reads with MiXCR, one entry per CDR3 protein. The sample includes 300,000 to 450,000 distinct CDR3 sequences, 13% of them seen just once. Sequencing used blood. This chain uses TRBV12-3 or TRBV12-4 with TRBJ1-6; unclear D gene. The receptor was isolated from a man aged 30 to 39 with Graves' hyperthyroidism that later progressed to Graves' ophthalmopathy. This chain's CDR3 is CASSLHPTNSPLHF. The CDR3 DNA is TGTGCCAGCAGTTTACACCCCACAAATTCACCCCTCCACTTT.